This T cell receptor (beta chain) was recovered during a study of T cell responses to AZD1222 COVID-19 vaccine. Turning to the study itself: Analyses pooled second doses at about 4 or about 12 weeks.

Data came from immunoSEQ multiplex PCR; TCRdb stores just in-frame clones and leaves some out. The sample includes roughly 100,000 clones, 70% to 90% of them seen just once. Study-level results: As reported, nearly half of all spike-specific TCRs target variant regions that are unmutated. Vaccination with two AZD1222 doses was followed by a rise in Spike-specific TCR breadth and depth.

Germline loops: CDR1 SGHTA, CDR2 FQGNSA. V lost 3 bases, J lost 8 bases, and 10 bases lay in between. The CDR3 has 12 residues. Turning to this clone: Its antigen is unidentified.

This material consisted of peripheral blood, taken on day 0 of AZD1222 vaccination. The rearrangement links TRBV7-2 to TRBJ1-2; no clear D gene. The receptor was derived from an adult in good health. For the CDR3, the DNA is TGTGCCAGCAGCTTTATTACGGGAGGCTACACCTTC. Protein product: CASSFITGGYTF. The full variable domain, rest sourced from reference TRBV7-2 and TRBJ1-2, is GAGVSQSPSNKVTEKGKDVELRCDPISGHTALYWYRQSLGQGLEFLIYFQGNSAPDKSGLPSDRFSAERTGGSVSTLTIQRTQQEDSAVYLCASSFITGGYTFGSGTRLTVV.